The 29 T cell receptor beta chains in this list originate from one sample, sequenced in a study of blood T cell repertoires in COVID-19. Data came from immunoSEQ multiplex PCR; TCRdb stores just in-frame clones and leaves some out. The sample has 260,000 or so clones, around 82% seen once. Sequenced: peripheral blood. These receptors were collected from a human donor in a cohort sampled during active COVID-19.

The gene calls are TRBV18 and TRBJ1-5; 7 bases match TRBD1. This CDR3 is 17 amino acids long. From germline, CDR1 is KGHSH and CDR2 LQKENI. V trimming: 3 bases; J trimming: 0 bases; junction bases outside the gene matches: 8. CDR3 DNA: TGTGCCAGCTCACCGGAAAAGGGGGCCTATAGCAATCAGCCCCAGCATTTT. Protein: CASSPEKGAYSNQPQHF.

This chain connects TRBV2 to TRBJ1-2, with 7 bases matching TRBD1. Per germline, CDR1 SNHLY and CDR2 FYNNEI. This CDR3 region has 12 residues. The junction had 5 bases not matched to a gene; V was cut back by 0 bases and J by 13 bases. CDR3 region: CASSEAGTVGTF. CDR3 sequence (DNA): TGTGCCAGCAGTGAAGCGGGGACAGTCGGCACCTTC.

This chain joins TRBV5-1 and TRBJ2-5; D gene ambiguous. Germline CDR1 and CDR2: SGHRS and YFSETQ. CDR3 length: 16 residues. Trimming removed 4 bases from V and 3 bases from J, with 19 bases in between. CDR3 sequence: CASSPRLEGRKETQYF. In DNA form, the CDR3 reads TGCGCCAGCAGCCCGAGACTGGAAGGCCGGAAAGAGACCCAGTACTTC.

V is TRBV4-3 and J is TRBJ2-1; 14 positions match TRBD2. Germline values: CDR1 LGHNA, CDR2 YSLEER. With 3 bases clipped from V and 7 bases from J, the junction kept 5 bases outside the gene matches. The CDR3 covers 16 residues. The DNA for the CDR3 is TGCGCCAGCAGCCAGACTAGCGGGGGGGCGCTGAATGAGCAGTTCTTC. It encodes CASSQTSGGALNEQFF.

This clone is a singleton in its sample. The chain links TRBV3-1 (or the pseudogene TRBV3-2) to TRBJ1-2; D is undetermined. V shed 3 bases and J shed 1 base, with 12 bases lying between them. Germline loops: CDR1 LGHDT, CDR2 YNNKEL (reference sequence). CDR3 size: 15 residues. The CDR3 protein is CASSQGRPYNYGYTF. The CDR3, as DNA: TGTGCCAGCAGCCAGGGCAGACCTTATAACTATGGCTACACCTTC.

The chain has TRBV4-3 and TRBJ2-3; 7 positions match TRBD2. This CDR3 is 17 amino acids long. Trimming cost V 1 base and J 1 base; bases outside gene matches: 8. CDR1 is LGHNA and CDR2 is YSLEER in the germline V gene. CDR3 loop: CASSQVLGAGGTDTQYF. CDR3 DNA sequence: TGCGCCAGCAGCCAAGTGTTGGGCGCGGGAGGCACAGATACGCAGTATTTT.

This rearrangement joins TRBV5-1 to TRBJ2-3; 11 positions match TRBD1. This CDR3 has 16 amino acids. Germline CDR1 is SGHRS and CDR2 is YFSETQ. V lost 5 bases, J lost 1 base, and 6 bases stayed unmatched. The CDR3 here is CASRRGQGAGTDTQYF. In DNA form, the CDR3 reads TGCGCCAGCAGACGCGGACAGGGGGCGGGCACAGATACGCAGTATTTT.

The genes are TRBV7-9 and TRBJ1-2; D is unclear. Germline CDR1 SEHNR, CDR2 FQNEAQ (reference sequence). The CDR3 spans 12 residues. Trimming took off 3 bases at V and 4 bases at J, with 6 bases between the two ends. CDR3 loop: CASSLGTYGYTF. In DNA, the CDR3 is TGTGCCAGCAGCTTGGGCACCTATGGCTACACCTTC.

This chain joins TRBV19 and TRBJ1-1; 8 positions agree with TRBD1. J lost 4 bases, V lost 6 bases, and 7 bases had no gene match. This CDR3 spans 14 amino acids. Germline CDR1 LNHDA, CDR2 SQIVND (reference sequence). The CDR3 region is CASRLQGVGTEAFF. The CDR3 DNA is TGTGCCAGTAGACTACAGGGGGTCGGCACTGAAGCTTTCTTT.

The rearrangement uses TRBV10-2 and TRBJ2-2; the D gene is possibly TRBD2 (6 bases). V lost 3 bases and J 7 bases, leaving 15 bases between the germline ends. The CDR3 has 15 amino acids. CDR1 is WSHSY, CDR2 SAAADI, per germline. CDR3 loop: CASSENRGRNGELFF. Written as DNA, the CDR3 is TGCGCCAGCAGTGAAAACCGGGGGAGGAACGGGGAGCTGTTTTTT.

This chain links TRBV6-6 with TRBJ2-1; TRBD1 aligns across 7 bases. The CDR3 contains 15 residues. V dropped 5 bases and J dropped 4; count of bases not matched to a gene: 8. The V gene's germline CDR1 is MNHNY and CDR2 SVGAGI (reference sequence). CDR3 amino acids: CASSDRAPSYNEQFF. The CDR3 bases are TGTGCCAGCAGTGACAGGGCCCCGTCGTACAATGAGCAGTTCTTC.

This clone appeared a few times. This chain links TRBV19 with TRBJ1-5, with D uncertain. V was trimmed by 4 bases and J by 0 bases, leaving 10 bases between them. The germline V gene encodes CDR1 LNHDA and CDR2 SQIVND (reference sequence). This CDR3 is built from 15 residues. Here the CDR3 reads CASSTLPVSNQPQHF. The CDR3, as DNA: TGTGCCAGTAGTACCCTGCCGGTTAGCAATCAGCCCCAGCATTTT.

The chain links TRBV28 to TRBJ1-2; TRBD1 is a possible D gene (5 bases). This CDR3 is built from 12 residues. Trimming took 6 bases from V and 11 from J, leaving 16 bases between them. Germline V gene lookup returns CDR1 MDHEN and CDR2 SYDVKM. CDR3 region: CASRMWGLMYTF. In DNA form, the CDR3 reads TGTGCCAGCAGGATGTGGGGACTTATGTACACCTTC.

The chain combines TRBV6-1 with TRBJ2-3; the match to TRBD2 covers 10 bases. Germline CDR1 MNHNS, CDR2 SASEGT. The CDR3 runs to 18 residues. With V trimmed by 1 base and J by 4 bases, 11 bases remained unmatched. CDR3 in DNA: TGTGCCAGCAGTGAAGAGGCTAGCGGGAGTATTGTCGCAGATACGCAGTATTTT. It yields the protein CASSEEASGSIVADTQYF.

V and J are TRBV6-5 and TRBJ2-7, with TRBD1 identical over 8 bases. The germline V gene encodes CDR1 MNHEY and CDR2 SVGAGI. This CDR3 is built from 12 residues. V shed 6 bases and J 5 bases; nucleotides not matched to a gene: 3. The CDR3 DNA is TGTGCCAGCAGAAGACAGGGGCACGAGCAGTACTTC. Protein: CASRRQGHEQYF.

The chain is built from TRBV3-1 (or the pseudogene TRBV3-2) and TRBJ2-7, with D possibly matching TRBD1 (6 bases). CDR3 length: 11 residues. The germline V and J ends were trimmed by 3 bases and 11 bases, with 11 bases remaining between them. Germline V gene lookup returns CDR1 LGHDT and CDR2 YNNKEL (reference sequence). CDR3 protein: CASSHGTLKYF. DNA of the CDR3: TGTGCCAGCAGCCACGGGACACTTAAGTACTTC.

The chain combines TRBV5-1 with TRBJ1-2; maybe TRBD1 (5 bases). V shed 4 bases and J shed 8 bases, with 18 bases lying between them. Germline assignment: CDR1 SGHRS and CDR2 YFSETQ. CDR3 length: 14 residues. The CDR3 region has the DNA TGCGCCAGCAGCCACCGGCAGGGTTTGTACGGCTACACCTTC. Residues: CASSHRQGLYGYTF.

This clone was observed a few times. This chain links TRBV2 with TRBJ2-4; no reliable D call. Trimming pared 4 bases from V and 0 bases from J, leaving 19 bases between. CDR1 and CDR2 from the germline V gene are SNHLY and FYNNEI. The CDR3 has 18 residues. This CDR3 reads CASSGWQVQILAKNIQYF. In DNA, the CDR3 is TGTGCCAGCAGTGGATGGCAGGTTCAGATTCTAGCCAAAAACATTCAGTACTTC. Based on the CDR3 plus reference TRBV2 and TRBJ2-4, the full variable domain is EPEVTQTPSHQVTQMGQEVILRCVPISNHLYFYWYRQILGQKVEFLVSFYNNEISEKSEIFDDQFSVERPDGSNFTLKIRSTKLEDSAMYFCASSGWQVQILAKNIQYFGAGTRLSVL.

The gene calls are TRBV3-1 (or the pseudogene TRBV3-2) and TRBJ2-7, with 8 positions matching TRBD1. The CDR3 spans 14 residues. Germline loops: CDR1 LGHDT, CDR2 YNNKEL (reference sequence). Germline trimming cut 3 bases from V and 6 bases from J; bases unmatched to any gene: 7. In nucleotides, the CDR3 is TGTGCCAGCAGCCATGGGCCAGGGGGCGTCGAGCAGTACTTC. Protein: CASSHGPGGVEQYF.

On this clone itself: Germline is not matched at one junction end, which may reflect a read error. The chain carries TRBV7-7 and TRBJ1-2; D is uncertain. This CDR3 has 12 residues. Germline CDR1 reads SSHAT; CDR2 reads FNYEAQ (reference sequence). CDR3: CASSPDGDGYTF. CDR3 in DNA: TGTGCTAGCAGCCCAGACGGAGATGGCTACACCTTC.

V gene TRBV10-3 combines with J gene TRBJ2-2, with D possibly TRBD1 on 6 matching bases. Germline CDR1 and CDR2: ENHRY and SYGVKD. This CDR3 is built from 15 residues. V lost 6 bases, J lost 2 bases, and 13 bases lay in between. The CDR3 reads CAISRGDHNTGELFF. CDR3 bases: TGTGCCATCAGCAGGGGTGATCATAACACCGGGGAGCTGTTTTTT.

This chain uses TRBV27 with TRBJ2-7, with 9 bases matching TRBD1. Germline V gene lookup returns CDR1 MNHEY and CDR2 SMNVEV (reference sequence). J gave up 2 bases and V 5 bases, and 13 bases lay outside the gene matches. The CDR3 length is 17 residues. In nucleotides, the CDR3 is TGTGCCAGCAGTCCCAGGGACGGGTGGGACAGGGCCTACGAGCAGTACTTC. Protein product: CASSPRDGWDRAYEQYF.

CDR3 nucleotide sequence: TGTGCCAGCAGCCCACTGGGACAGGTCTCTGGAAACACCATATATTTT. This codes for CASSPLGQVSGNTIYF. The V call is TRBV9, the J call TRBJ1-3, with 8 bases lining up with TRBD1. The CDR3 length is 16 residues. Germline CDR1 SGDLS, CDR2 YYNGEE. Losses at the gene ends were 4 bases for V and 0 bases for J; bases not matched to a gene: 6.

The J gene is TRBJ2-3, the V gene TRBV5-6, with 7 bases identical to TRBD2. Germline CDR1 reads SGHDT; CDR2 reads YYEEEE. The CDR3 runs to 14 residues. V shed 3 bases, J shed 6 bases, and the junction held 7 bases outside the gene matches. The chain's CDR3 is CASSYQRERDTQYF. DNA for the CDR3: TGTGCCAGCAGCTACCAGCGGGAAAGGGATACGCAGTATTTT.

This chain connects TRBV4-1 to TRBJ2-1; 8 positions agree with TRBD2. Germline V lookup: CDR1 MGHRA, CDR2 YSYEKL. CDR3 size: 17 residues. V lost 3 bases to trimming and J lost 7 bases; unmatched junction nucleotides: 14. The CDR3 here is CASSHQRTAGGGNEQFF. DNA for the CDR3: TGCGCCAGCAGCCACCAACGAACCGCGGGGGGCGGGAATGAGCAGTTCTTC.

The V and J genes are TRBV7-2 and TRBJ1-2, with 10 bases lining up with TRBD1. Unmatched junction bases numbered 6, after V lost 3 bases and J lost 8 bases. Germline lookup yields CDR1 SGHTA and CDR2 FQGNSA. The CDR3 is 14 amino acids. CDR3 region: CASSFKGQGNGYTF. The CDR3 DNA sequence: TGTGCCAGCAGCTTTAAGGGACAGGGGAACGGCTACACCTTC.

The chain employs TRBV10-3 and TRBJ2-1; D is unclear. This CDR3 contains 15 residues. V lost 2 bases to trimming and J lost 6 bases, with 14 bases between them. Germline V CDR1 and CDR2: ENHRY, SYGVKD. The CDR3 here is CAISETEREPNEQFF. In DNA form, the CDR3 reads TGTGCCATCAGTGAGACGGAGCGTGAGCCCAATGAGCAGTTCTTC.

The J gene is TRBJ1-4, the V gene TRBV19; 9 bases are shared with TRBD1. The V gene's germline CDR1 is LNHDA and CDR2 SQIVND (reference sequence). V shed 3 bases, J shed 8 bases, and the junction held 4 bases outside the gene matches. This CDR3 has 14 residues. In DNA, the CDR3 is TGTGCCAGTAGTATTCGCGGACAGGGGGAAAAACTGTTTTTT. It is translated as CASSIRGQGEKLFF.

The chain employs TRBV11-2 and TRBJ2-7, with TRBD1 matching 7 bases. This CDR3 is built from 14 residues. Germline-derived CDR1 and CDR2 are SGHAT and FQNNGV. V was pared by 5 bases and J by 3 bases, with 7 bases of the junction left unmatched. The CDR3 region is CASSPDRVIYEQYF. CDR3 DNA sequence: TGTGCCAGCAGCCCTGACAGGGTAATCTACGAGCAGTACTTC.